This record looks at one T cell receptor (beta chain) sequence and its context. The data belong to a study of control samples from healthy donors and cancer patients. Produced via immunoSEQ multiplex PCR; TCRdb's table is partial and in-frame only. The sample lists around 130,000 clones; 93% were seen once. V shed 7 bases and J shed 2 bases, with 11 bases lying between them. The CDR3 has 13 residues. Germline values: CDR1 MNHEY, CDR2 SVGAGI. This sequence originates from a man aged 45-60 years with head and neck cancer. The V gene is TRBV6-5, the J gene TRBJ1-1; D unresolved. The specimen was PBMCs. The CDR3 spells CASTPLINTEAFF. In nucleotides, the CDR3 is TGTGCCAGCACCCCCCTTATCAACACTGAAGCTTTCTTT.